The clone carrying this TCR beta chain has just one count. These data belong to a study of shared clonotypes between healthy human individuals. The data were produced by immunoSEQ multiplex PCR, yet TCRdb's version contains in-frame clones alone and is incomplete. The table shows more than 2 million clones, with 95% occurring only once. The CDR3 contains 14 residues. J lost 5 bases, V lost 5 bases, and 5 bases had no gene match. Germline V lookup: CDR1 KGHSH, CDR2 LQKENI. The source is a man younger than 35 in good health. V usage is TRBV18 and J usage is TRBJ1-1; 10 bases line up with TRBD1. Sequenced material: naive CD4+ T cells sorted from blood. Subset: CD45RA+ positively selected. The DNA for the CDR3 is TGTGCCAGCTCAATACGGGACAGGGGTACTGAAGCTTTCTTT. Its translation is CASSIRDRGTEAFF. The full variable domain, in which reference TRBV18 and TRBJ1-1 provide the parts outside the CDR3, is NAGVMQNPRHLVRRRGQEARLRCSPMKGHSHVYWYRQLPEEGLKFMVYLQKENIIDESGMPKERFSAEFPKEGPSILRIQQVVRGDSAAYFCASSIRDRGTEAFFGQGTRLTVV.